Sequencing of this T cell receptor (beta chain) was carried out in a study of T cell changes during pregnancy in multiple sclerosis. The CDR3 covers 17 residues. The trim removed 5 bases at V and 4 bases at J, leaving 13 bases unmatched. CDR1 is SGHAT and CDR2 is FQNNGV in the germline V gene. The table came from immunoSEQ multiplex PCR; TCRdb's copy has only in-frame clones and leaves some out. The sample has roughly 110,000 clones, under 95% seen once. The material sequenced was peripheral blood, taken before pregnancy. This receptor was identified in a female donor with multiple sclerosis, enrolled in a pregnancy study. The chain has TRBV11-2 and TRBJ2-1; 8 nucleotides match TRBD2. In DNA, the CDR3 is TGTGCCAGCAGCATACCGCCGACTAGCGAGGAGTACAATGAGCAGTTCTTC. This codes for CASSIPPTSEEYNEQFF. Combining the CDR3 with reference TRBV11-2 and TRBJ2-1 gives the whole variable domain EAGVAQSPRYKIIEKRQSVAFWCNPISGHATLYWYQQILGQGPKLLIQFQNNGVVDDSQLPKDRFSAERLKGVDSTLKIQPAKLEDSAVYLCASSIPPTSEEYNEQFFGPGTRLTVL.